This T cell receptor (beta chain) is drawn from a study of cytomegalovirus exposure and HLA in healthy donors. The sample holds a few counts of this clone. Its specificity is unknown. Germline loops: CDR1 SQVTM, CDR2 ANQGSEA. The CDR3 runs to 11 residues. Trimming removed 5 bases from V and 6 bases from J, with 10 bases in between. Whole-study findings and limits: Reported performance of the classifier showed diagnosis of cytomegalovirus status with high specificity and sensitivity.

13 Jbeta primers and 60 Vbeta primers were used for the PCR. TCRdb's copy holds only in-frame clones and misses some; the assay was immunoSEQ multiplex PCR. The sample holds some 150,000 clones, around 80% seen once. Sequencing was done on a sample of PBMCs. The chain uses TRBV29-1 and TRBJ1-2; D is ambiguous. The source is a female donor in good health and CMV-seronegative. The CDR3 DNA follows: TGCAGCGTTCGGGGTGGGGATGGCTACACCTTC. Protein product: CSVRGGDGYTF.